A single sample is the source of the 2 T cell receptor beta chains below, sequenced in a study of T cells in Graves' hyperthyroidism and ophthalmopathy. Using RNA transcripts as the source, TCR beta CDR3 regions were amplified. Using the HTBI primer set, a first-round RT-PCR was run on the TCR CDR3. Using its own MiXCR run on the multiplex PCR reads, TCRdb lists one record per CDR3 protein. The table records about 570,000 distinct CDR3 sequences, just over 45% of them present only once. Sequenced sample: peripheral blood or thyroid tissue (not recorded which). The receptors were sampled from an adult woman with Graves' disease, either hyperthyroidism or ophthalmopathy (not recorded which).

This clonotype has a count of ten or more. The chain uses TRBV10-3 and TRBJ2-7; TRBD1 matches at 9 bases. The CDR3 has 12 residues. V gave up 6 bases and J gave up 5 bases; unmatched junction bases: 2. Germline-derived CDR1 and CDR2 are ENHRY and SYGVKD. CDR3 amino acids: CAIRGQGNEQYF. Here the CDR3 DNA reads TGTGCCATCAGAGGACAGGGGAACGAGCAGTACTTC.

This clonotype appeared many times. The chain joins TRBV19 to TRBJ2-7; 7 nucleotides match TRBD2. The trim removed 6 bases at V and 0 bases at J, leaving 8 bases unmatched. The CDR3 runs 15 residues. Germline V gene lookup returns CDR1 LNHDA and CDR2 SQIVND (reference sequence). CDR3: CASRNGERGSYEQYF. The CDR3 coding sequence is TGTGCCAGTAGGAATGGGGAGCGGGGCTCCTACGAGCAGTACTTC.